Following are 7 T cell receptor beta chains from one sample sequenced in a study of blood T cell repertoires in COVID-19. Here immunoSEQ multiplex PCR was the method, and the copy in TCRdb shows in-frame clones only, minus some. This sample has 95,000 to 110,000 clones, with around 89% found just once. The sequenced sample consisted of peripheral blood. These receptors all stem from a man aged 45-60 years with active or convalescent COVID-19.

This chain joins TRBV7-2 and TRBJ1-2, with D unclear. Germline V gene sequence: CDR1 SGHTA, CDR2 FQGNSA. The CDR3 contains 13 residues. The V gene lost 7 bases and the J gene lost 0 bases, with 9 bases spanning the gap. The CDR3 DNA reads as TGTGCCAGCACCCCACGGGCTAACTATGGCTACACCTTC. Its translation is CASTPRANYGYTF.

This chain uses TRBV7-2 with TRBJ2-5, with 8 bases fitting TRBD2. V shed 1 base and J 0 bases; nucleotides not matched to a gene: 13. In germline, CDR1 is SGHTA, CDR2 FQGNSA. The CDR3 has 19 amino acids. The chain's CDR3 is CASSLGSSGSSAYQETQYF. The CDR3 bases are TGTGCCAGCAGCTTAGGGTCTAGCGGGTCCTCCGCGTACCAAGAGACCCAGTACTTC.

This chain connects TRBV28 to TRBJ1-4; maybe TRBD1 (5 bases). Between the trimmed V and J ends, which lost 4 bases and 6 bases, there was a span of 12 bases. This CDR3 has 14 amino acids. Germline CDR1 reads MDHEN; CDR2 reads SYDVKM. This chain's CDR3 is CASSSGGSDEKLFF. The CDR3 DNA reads TGTGCCAGCAGTTCGGGGGGGTCGGATGAAAAACTGTTTTTT.

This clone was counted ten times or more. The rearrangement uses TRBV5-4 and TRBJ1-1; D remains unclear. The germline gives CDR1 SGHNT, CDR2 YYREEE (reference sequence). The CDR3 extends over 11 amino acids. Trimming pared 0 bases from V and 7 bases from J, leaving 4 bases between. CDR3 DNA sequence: TGTGCCAGCAGCTTGGCCAGTGAAGCTTTCTTT. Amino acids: CASSLASEAFF.

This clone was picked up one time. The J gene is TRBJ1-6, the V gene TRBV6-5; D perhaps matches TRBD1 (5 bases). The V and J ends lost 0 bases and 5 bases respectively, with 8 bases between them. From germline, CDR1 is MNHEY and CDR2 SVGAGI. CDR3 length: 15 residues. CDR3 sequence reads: CASSYSGGNNSPLHF. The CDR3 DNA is TGTGCCAGCAGTTACTCGGGGGGAAATAATTCACCCCTCCACTTT.

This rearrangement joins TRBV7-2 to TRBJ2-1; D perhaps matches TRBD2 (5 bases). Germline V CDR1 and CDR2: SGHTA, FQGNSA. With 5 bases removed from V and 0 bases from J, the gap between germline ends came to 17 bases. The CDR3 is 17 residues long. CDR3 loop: CASSLWRSGLSYNEQFF. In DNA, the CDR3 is TGTGCCAGCAGCCTTTGGAGGAGCGGCCTCTCCTACAATGAGCAGTTCTTC.

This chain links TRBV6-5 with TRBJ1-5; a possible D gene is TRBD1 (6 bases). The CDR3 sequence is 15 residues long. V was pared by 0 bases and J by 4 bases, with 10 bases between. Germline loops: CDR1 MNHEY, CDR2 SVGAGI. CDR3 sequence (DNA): TGTGCCAGCAGTTACTCACAGGGAGGGAATCAGCCCCAGCATTTT. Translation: CASSYSQGGNQPQHF.